The clone carrying this T cell receptor (beta chain) was seen more than once but under ten times. What it recognizes is unknown. Next came a second PCR, run for about 6 to 12 cycles, which used a sample-barcoded 5' primer along with a J-beta primer mix. TCRdb independently ran MiXCR on the 5' RACE reads; one entry per CDR3 protein. The sample shows 650,000 to 700,000 distinct CDR3 sequences, about 32% of them seen only once. Germline loops: CDR1 SGHTA, CDR2 FQGTGA. This CDR3 is built from 14 residues. The V and J ends lost 6 bases and 1 base respectively, with 9 bases between them. This sample is drawn from a study of blood T cells in healthy people across ages. Regarding the study as a whole: Possibly confounding the expanded clonotype changes was the fact that donor CMV status was unknown.

Total RNA, at least 6 micrograms per sample, was extracted from PBMCs. The clonotype comes from a woman older than 75 in good health. This chain links TRBV7-3 with TRBJ2-2; no definite D call. The specimen sequenced was blood. Here the CDR3 DNA reads TGTGCCAGCAGGGACGGATGGAACACCGGGGAGCTGTTTTTT. Translation: CASRDGWNTGELFF.